This T cell receptor (beta chain) emerged from a study of T cell responses to AZD1222 COVID-19 vaccine. Assay used: immunoSEQ multiplex PCR; TCRdb lists only in-frame clones, some missing. Of about 160,000 clones in the sample, approximately 90% were seen once. Germline V lookup: CDR1 SGHRS, CDR2 YFSETQ. With 5 bases removed from V and 3 bases from J, the gap between germline ends came to 14 bases. There are 15 residues in the CDR3. V usage is TRBV5-1 and J usage is TRBJ1-4; D is uncertain. The sequence was collected from an adult in good health. This material consisted of peripheral blood, taken on day 0 of AZD1222 vaccination. Here the CDR3 reads CASRSSEMANEKLFF. CDR3 DNA: TGCGCCAGCAGATCCTCAGAGATGGCTAATGAAAAACTGTTTTTT.